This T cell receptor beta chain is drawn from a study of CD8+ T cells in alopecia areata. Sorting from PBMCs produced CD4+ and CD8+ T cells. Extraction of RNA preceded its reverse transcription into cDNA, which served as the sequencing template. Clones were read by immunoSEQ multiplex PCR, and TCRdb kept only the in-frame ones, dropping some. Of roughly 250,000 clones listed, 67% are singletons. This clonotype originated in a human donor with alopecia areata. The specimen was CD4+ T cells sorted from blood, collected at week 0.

The CDR3 sequence: CASTLAGSEQFF. In DNA, the CDR3 is TGTGCCAGCACCCTGGCCGGGTCTGAGCAGTTCTTC. The chain combines TRBV25-1 with TRBJ2-1; D gene uncertain. Germline V gene data show CDR1 as MGHDK and CDR2 as SYGVNS. This CDR3 spans 12 amino acids. The ends were cut back, 7 bases at V and 9 bases at J, with 13 bases in the middle. Full variable domain (rest looked up from reference TRBV25-1 and TRBJ2-1): EADIYQTPRYLVIGTGKKITLECSQTMGHDKMYWYQQDPGMELHLIHYSYGVNSTEKGDLSSESTVSRIRTEHFPLTLESARPSHTSQYLCASTLAGSEQFFGPGTRLTVL.